Included here is one T cell receptor (beta chain) sequence, with context. The data belong to a study of blood T cell repertoires in COVID-19. Overall study: Collection of acute and convalescent COVID-19 samples took place in the United States, Italy and Spain. The analysed material was cDNA or gDNA that came from T cells, B-cell-depleted T cells, or PBMCs.

Authors' processing steps: How many nucleated cells were present was estimated from reference gene primer amplification. TCRdb keeps only in-frame clones here, not all; method: immunoSEQ multiplex PCR. The V and J calls and the clone size are those of that table, but D and trimming were determined from the DNA. Here the sample spans over 55,000 clones, 80% to 90% being singletons. The specimen was peripheral blood. The receptor comes from a middle-aged man with active COVID-19.

This chain's CDR3 is CASSQVTPHYEQYF. In nucleotides, the CDR3 is TGTGCCAGCAGCCAGGTCACTCCTCATTACGAGCAGTACTTC. The chain recombines TRBV4-2 with TRBJ2-7; no firm D call. The V end was cut by 3 bases, the J end by 4 bases, with 13 bases between. Germline assignment: CDR1 LGHNA and CDR2 YNFKEQ. The CDR3 is 14 amino acids.